This T cell receptor beta chain originates from a study of vaccination and CD4 T cells after COVID-19. Across the whole study: The cells were exposed to overlapping spike peptides originating from SARS-CoV-2, HCoV-NL63, HCoV-OC43 and HCoV-229E for stimulation. Study conclusions and caveats: Spike mono-reactivity marked 304 of 307 vaccine-specific clones in convalescent patients.

Treatment: approximately nine-day PBMC culture with coronavirus spike peptide pools or control peptides (ViraFEST assay). Between the trimmed V and J ends, which lost 4 bases and 0 bases, there was a span of 13 bases. The CDR3 covers 16 residues. CDR1 is MNHNS, CDR2 SASEGT, per germline. Points on this clonotype: Its target is unknown.

Sequencing of DNA taken from cultured CD4+ T cells relied on the Oncomine TCR Beta short-read assay. TCRdb itself ran the PCR reads through MiXCR, one entry per CDR3 protein. The profile covers 28,000 or so distinct CDR3 sequences, with roughly 64% appearing a single time and 4% to 5.5% taken by the ten largest. The sequenced material came from CD4+ T cells from blood, cultured in vitro. The V call is TRBV6-1, the J call TRBJ1-5; tentative D call: TRBD1 (5 bases). This sequence originates from a human donor who had recovered from COVID-19. CDR3 amino acids: CASSGGSSYSNQPQHF. Written as DNA, the CDR3 is TGTGCCAGCAGTGGGGGGTCCTCCTATAGCAATCAGCCCCAGCATTTT.